This T cell receptor (beta chain) was sequenced for a study of shared clonotypes between healthy human individuals. The CDR3 spans 13 residues. The germline V gene encodes CDR1 SEHNR and CDR2 FQNEAQ (reference sequence). Trimming cost V 8 bases and J 0 bases, with 5 bases left between them. Profiling relied on immunoSEQ multiplex PCR, and the TCRdb table lists in-frame clones only, not all of them. In the table there are 550,000 to 700,000 clones, 73% of which are singletons. V gene TRBV7-9 combines with J gene TRBJ2-6; no firm D call. This sequence was found in a woman in her twenties or thirties in good health. The sequencing sample was made of memory CD4+ T cells sorted from blood. The sample's subset: CD45RA-negative fraction. Here the CDR3 reads CASAASGANVLTF. CDR3 in DNA: TGTGCCAGCGCTGCCTCTGGGGCCAACGTCCTGACTTTC.